This TCR beta chain was sequenced in a study of T cells in Graves' hyperthyroidism and ophthalmopathy. For the study at large: Once the initial diagnosis was made, peripheral blood was obtained before any treatment. Broader study findings: Most thyroid clonotypes that were expanded above 0.001 also turned up in blood.

TCR beta CDR3 region amplification was performed from RNA transcripts. A first-round RT-PCR of the TCR CDR3 used the HTBI primer set. Using its own MiXCR run on the multiplex PCR reads, TCRdb lists one record per CDR3 protein. The data show some 620,000 distinct CDR3 sequences, around 16% seen once. Diagnoses were established using clinical symptoms, serum thyroxine and TRAb, thyroid ultrasound and orbital computed tomography. Isolation of PBMCs was performed on 10 ml fresh peripheral blood. This clonotype was found many times. Its antigen is not known. The specimen sequenced was blood. The clonotype originates from a woman in her twenties or thirties with Graves' hyperthyroidism.

The CDR3 DNA reads TGTGCCAGCAGCCAAATGAGACAAGAGACCCAGTACTTC. Residues: CASSQMRQETQYF. This chain joins TRBV3-1 and TRBJ2-5; D is unresolved. V lost 2 bases and J 2 bases, leaving 6 bases between the germline ends. The CDR3 is made up of 13 amino acids. The germline CDR1 and CDR2 sequences are LGHDT and YNNKEL (reference sequence).